This TCR beta chain comes out of a study of T and B cells in COVID-19 patients. Each TRB amplification used about 250-550 ng of genomic DNA from blood. This clonotype ranks as medium-sized (0.01 to 0.1%). Multiplex PCR with BIOMED2 TRB-A/B primer pools amplified TRB rearrangements. TCRdb analysed the multiplex PCR reads with MiXCR anew, one entry per CDR3 protein. The sample contains approximately 9,100 distinct CDR3 sequences, roughly 30% of which appear only once. V lost 3 bases to trimming and J lost 2 bases, with 12 bases between them. The germline V gene encodes CDR1 PRHDT and CDR2 FYEKMQ (reference sequence). The CDR3 covers 15 residues.

Sequenced: blood. This chain joins TRBV13 and TRBJ2-3; possibly TRBD2 for D (5 bases). The TCR was taken from a human donor who had recovered from COVID-19. DNA of the CDR3: TGTGCCAGCAGCTTGGCTAGCTGGTACACAGATACGCAGTATTTT. It is translated as CASSLASWYTDTQYF.